The clone carrying this T cell receptor beta chain appeared many times. Its cognate antigen is unknown. The record originates from a study of T-cell reconstitution after alpha-beta-depleted transplantation in children. Unique molecular identifiers were incorporated into the prepared TCRbeta library. TCRdb re-called the PCR reads with MiXCR, one entry per CDR3 protein. The table shows fewer than 550,000 distinct CDR3 sequences, with roughly a tenth occurring only once. Study results and caveats: Some patients' high day-60 TCRbeta diversity was attributed to recipient cells surviving conditioning.

Trimming removed 6 bases from V and 0 bases from J; junction bases left unmatched: 2. The CDR3 is made up of 13 amino acids. The germline V gene has CDR1 MDHEN and CDR2 SYDVKM. The sequence was collected from a child aged 2-15 years with inherited bone marrow failure, due to receive a stem cell transplant. The chain joins TRBV28 to TRBJ2-7; 7 bases match TRBD1. The sequenced sample was PBMCs, obtained before TCRalphabeta/CD19-depleted stem cell transplant. The DNA of the CDR3 is TGTGCCAGCAGAAACAGGGGCTCCTACGAGCAGTACTTC. It specifies CASRNRGSYEQYF.